What follows is one T cell receptor beta chain and its context. Germline V CDR1 and CDR2: SGDLS, YYNGEE. The CDR3 has 13 amino acids. Between the trimmed V and J ends, which lost 3 bases and 4 bases, there was a span of 8 bases. Using approximately 190 ng DNA, approximately 30,000 T cell genomes, the sorted-subset replicate PCRs were run. Data came from immunoSEQ multiplex PCR; TCRdb stores just in-frame clones and leaves some out. The table has about 730,000 clones, roughly 72% seen once. This entry is derived from a study of shared clonotypes between healthy human individuals. The wider study: Each donor's CD8 memory used one plate, CD8 naive two, each CD4 subset three.

This rearrangement joins TRBV9 to TRBJ2-1, with a possible D match to TRBD1 (5 bases). Sequencing was done on a sample of memory CD4+ T cells sorted from blood. Subset indicated: CD45RA-negative fraction. The TCR was taken from a woman aged 30 to 39 in good health. This chain's CDR3 is CASSEQEYNEQFF. CDR3 DNA: TGTGCCAGCAGCGAACAGGAGTACAATGAGCAGTTCTTC.